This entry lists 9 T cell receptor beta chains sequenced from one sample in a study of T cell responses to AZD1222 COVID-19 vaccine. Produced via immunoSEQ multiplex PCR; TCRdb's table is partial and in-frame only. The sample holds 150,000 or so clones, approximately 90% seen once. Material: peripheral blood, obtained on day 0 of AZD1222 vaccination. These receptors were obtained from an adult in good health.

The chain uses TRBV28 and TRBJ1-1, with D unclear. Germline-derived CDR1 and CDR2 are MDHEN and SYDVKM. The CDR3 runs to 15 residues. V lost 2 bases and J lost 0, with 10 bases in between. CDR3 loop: CASSLRRRVNTEAFF. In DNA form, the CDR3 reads TGTGCCAGCAGTTTACGACGGAGAGTGAACACTGAAGCTTTCTTT.

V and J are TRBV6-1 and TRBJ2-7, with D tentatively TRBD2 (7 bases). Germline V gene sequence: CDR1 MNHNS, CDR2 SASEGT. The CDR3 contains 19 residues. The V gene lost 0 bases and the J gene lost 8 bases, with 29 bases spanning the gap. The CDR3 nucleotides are TGTGCCAGCAGTGAAGCGGGAGGGACGATAAGGGGGATCGGGCTGCAGCAGTACTTC. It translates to CASSEAGGTIRGIGLQQYF.

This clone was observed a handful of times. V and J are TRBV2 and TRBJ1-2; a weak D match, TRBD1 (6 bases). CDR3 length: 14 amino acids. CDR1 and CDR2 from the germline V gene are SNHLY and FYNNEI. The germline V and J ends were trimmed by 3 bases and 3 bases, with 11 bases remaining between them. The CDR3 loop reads CASSEEGGYYGYTF. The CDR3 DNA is TGTGCCAGCAGTGAGGAGGGGGGGTACTATGGCTACACCTTC.

DNA of the CDR3: TGTGCCAGCAGCCAAACCTTAGGACAGTCAAATGAGCAGTTCTTC. Residues: CASSQTLGQSNEQFF. This chain joins TRBV11-2 and TRBJ2-1, with a possible D match to TRBD1 (6 bases). The V and J ends lost 5 bases and 7 bases respectively, with 18 bases between them. The CDR3 has 15 residues. Germline-derived CDR1 and CDR2 are SGHAT and FQNNGV.

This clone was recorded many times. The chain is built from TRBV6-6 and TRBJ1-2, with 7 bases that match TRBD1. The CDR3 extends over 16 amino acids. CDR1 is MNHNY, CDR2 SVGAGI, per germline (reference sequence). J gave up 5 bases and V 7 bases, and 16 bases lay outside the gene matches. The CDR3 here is CASKNRGVGDLYGYTF. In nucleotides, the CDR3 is TGTGCCAGCAAGAACAGGGGCGTAGGGGACTTGTATGGCTACACCTTC.

In DNA form, the CDR3 reads TGCGCCAGCAGCGACTCACAGGGAACTGAAGCTTTCTTT. It codes for CASSDSQGTEAFF. The V gene is TRBV5-1, the J gene TRBJ1-1, with a possible D match to TRBD1 (6 bases). Trimming removed 4 bases at V and 5 bases at J, with 12 bases between. Germline V gene lookup returns CDR1 SGHRS and CDR2 YFSETQ. This CDR3 has 13 residues.

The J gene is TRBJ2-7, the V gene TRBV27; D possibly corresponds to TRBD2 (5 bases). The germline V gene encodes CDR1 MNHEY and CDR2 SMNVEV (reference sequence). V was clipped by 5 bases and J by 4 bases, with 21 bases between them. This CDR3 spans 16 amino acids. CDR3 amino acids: CASSPGGLVMAYEQYF. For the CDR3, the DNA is TGTGCCAGCAGTCCGGGCGGGCTAGTGATGGCGTACGAGCAGTACTTC.

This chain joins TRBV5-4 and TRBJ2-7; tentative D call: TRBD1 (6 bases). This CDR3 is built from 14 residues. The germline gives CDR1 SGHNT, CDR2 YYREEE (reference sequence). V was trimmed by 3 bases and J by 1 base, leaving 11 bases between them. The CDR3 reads CASSYGQSSYEQYF. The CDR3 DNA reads TGTGCCAGCAGCTACGGACAGTCTTCCTACGAGCAGTACTTC.

The chain's CDR3 is CASSPGDRVVGYTF. The DNA for the CDR3 is TGTGCCAGCAGCCCGGGGGACAGGGTGGTAGGCTACACCTTC. The chain links TRBV7-2 to TRBJ1-2, with 9 bases that match TRBD1. The CDR3 is 14 amino acids. J was trimmed by 8 bases and V by 5 bases; bases with no gene match: 9. CDR1 is SGHTA and CDR2 is FQGNSA in the germline V gene.